The rows below give T cell receptor beta chains drawn from one sample of a study of cytomegalovirus exposure and HLA in healthy donors. Using immunoSEQ multiplex PCR, the repertoire was profiled, and TCRdb retains in-frame clones only, with some absent. Its table lists 65,000 to 95,000 clones. Sequencing was performed on PBMCs. Receptors were obtained from a woman aged 60-75 years in good health and CMV-seronegative. Each CDR3 is given with its conserved first and last residue. D genes are given only for firm matches.

-	TRBV10-2	TRBJ2-3	TGCGCCAGCAGTGATCCCCTTGTCAGGGGAAGTACAGATACGCAGTATTTT	CASSDPLVRGSTDTQYF
TRBD2	TRBV14	TRBJ2-1	TGTGCCAGCAGCCAAGCCATTCCGGGACTAGCGGGAGACGATGAGCAGTTCTTC	CASSQAIPGLAGDDEQFF
TRBD1	TRBV15	TRBJ2-7	TGTGCCACCAGCAAGGAACAGGGGGCCTACGAGCAGTACTTC	CATSKEQGAYEQYF
TRBD1	TRBV7-9	TRBJ2-1	TGTGCCAGCAGCCCAAAGTCGACAGGGGCGGCCTACAATGAGCAGTTCTTC	CASSPKSTGAAYNEQFF
-	TRBV6-1	TRBJ2-7	TGTGCCAGCAGTGAACTGTGGAGGTCGGACGAGCAGTACTTC	CASSELWRSDEQYF
TRBD1	TRBV15	TRBJ2-5	TGTGCCACCAGCAGGGGACAGGGGGCGGGGGGGCAGTACTTC	CATSRGQGAGGQYF
TRBD2	TRBV10-2	TRBJ2-2	TGCGCCAGCAAACTAGCGGGAGATACCGGGGAGCTGTTTTTT	CASKLAGDTGELFF
TRBD1	TRBV28	TRBJ1-6	TGTGCCAGCAGAGTCGGGACAGTTTACGGTTCACCCCTCCACTTT	CASRVGTVYGSPLHF
-	TRBV6-5	TRBJ2-3	TGTGCCAGCAGTTACTTAGGGGGGGAAAGCACAGATACGCAGTATTTT	CASSYLGGESTDTQYF
-	TRBV5-1	TRBJ2-1	TGCGCCAGCAGTTACTCCGGTAATGAGCAGTTCTTC	CASSYSGNEQFF
TRBD1	TRBV19	TRBJ2-7	TGTGCCAGTAGTACTAACCGGGACAGCTCCTACGAGCAGTACTTC	CASSTNRDSSYEQYF
-	TRBV4-2	TRBJ2-7	TGTGCCAGCAGCCCGGGACTTACCGACAACTACGAGCAGTACTTC	CASSPGLTDNYEQYF
-	TRBV9	TRBJ2-2	TGTGCCAGCAGCGATGTGGGGCTACCCACCGGGGAGCTGTTTTTT	CASSDVGLPTGELFF
-	TRBV19	TRBJ2-7	TGTGCCAGTAGTATCACGAGGGACTCCTACGAGCAGTACTTC	CASSITRDSYEQYF
-	TRBV21-1	TRBJ2-7	TGTGCCCGCCAGGGGCCGTACCAGGTAGTGAGGGGACACGAGCAGTACTTC	CARQGPYQVVRGHEQYF
-	TRBV11-2	TRBJ2-3	TGTGCCAGCAGCTTAGTTGTCGGAATCGGGGATACGCAGTATTTT	CASSLVVGIGDTQYF
TRBD1	TRBV5-1	TRBJ2-5	TGCGCCAGCACCCGGAGGGGGACAGGGGACCAAGAGACCCAGTACTTC	CASTRRGTGDQETQYF
TRBD2	TRBV7-3	TRBJ2-3	TGTGCCAGCAGCTTAACCCGGGAGGCCGATACGCAGTATTTT	CASSLTREADTQYF
-	TRBV29-1	TRBJ1-1	TGCAGCGTGGCCGTCATGAACACTGAAGCTTTCTTT	CSVAVMNTEAFF
TRBD2	TRBV7-9	TRBJ2-5	TGTGCCAGCAGCTTAGAGGTACTAGCGGGAGGGCCCGAGACCCAGTACTTC	CASSLEVLAGGPETQYF
-	TRBV11-2	TRBJ2-4	TGTGCCAGCAGCTTTGTGGGGCCCAAAAACATTCAGTACTTC	CASSFVGPKNIQYF
TRBD2	TRBV7-8	TRBJ2-7	TGTGCCAGCAGCCTCGTTTGGAGCGGGAGTTCCTACGAGCAGTACTTC	CASSLVWSGSSYEQYF
TRBD2	TRBV27	TRBJ2-7	TGTGCCAGCGGGGGGGACGGTACCTACGAGCAGTACTTC	CASGGDGTYEQYF
-	TRBV18	TRBJ2-1	TGTGCCAGCGCCAGGAGGGATGAGCAGTTCTTC	CASARRDEQFF
-	TRBV12-5	TRBJ1-1	TGTGCTGAGCGGACGGCTTTCTTT	CAERTAFF
-	TRBV28	TRBJ2-5	TGTGCCAGCAGTTCCCCTAGGACCCAGTACTTC	CASSSPRTQYF
TRBD1	TRBV27	TRBJ1-1	TGTGCCAGCAGCCAGACAGGGGGGCTGGCTGAAGCTTTCTTT	CASSQTGGLAEAFF
-	TRBV6-5	TRBJ1-1	TGTGCCAGCAGTTACGCGGGTGGAGCTTTCTTT	CASSYAGGAFF
TRBD2	TRBV10-3	TRBJ2-1	TGTGCCAGTATCCTGAGCGGGACCTACAATGAGCAGTTCTTC	CASILSGTYNEQFF
TRBD2	TRBV5-4	TRBJ2-7	TGTGCCAGCAGCTCCCCGACTAGCTCCGAGCAGTACTTC	CASSSPTSSEQYF
TRBD1	TRBV7-9	TRBJ1-2	TGTGCCAGCAGCATGACCGGGACAGGGGGCGCCTATGGCTACACCTTC	CASSMTGTGGAYGYTF
-	TRBV1	TRBJ2-4	TGCACCAGCAGCCAAGATAGGGGAGGACAGGGTATCAACATTCAGTACTTC	CTSSQDRGGQGINIQYF
TRBD2	TRBV28	TRBJ2-1	TGTGCCAGCAGTTCACCTCAAGGGCTAGCGGGCAACAATGAGCAGTTCTTC	CASSSPQGLAGNNEQFF
-	TRBV30	TRBJ1-5	TGTGCCTGGAGTTTGGAGGGTGGGGGACAGCCCCAGCATTTT	CAWSLEGGGQPQHF
TRBD1	TRBV6-1	TRBJ1-2	TGTGCCACCACGATGGCACAGGGGAGCTATGGCTACACCTTC	CATTMAQGSYGYTF
TRBD1	TRBV6-9	TRBJ1-5	TGTGCCACCCGGGACAGGGGCAATCTGAGGCGGCCCCAGCATTTT	CATRDRGNLRRPQHF
-	TRBV25-1	TRBJ1-2	TGTGCCAGCAGTGAATATCCAGGGCTCGGCTACACCTTC	CASSEYPGLGYTF
TRBD2	TRBV25-1	TRBJ2-1	TGTGCCAGCAGTGAGCCAGGACTAGCCTTCTCCTACAATGAGCAGTTCTTC	CASSEPGLAFSYNEQFF
TRBD2	TRBV30	TRBJ2-1	TGTGCCTGGAAATCCGGACTAGCGGTCTACAATGAGCAGTTCTTC	CAWKSGLAVYNEQFF
-	TRBV28	TRBJ2-5	TGTGCCAGCGCCAATGGCCCCGGAAGGGGAGAGACCCAGTACTTC	CASANGPGRGETQYF
TRBD2	TRBV9	TRBJ2-3	TGTGCCAGCAGCTCCACTAGCGGGAGGGCCATGGCGCAGTATTTT	CASSSTSGRAMAQYF
-	TRBV9	TRBJ2-4	TGTGCCAGCAGCCCACGGGACTTGCCTCGGATTCTAGCCAAAAACATTCAGTACTTC	CASSPRDLPRILAKNIQYF
TRBD2	TRBV7-2	TRBJ2-1	TGTGCCAGCAGCTTAGGGGGAGGGGTCTACAATGAGCAGTTCTTC	CASSLGGGVYNEQFF
-	TRBV18	TRBJ1-2	TGTGCCAGCTCACCACTTCGGGGCAGGGAGGCCTATGGCTACACCTTC	CASSPLRGREAYGYTF
-	TRBV7-2	TRBJ1-2	TGTGCCAGCAGCCTGAGATATTCCCTCGACTACACCTTC	CASSLRYSLDYTF
TRBD1	TRBV28	TRBJ1-5	TGTGCCAGCAGTGGGGGACAGGCTACCGATCAGCCCCAGCATTTT	CASSGGQATDQPQHF
-	TRBV10-3	TRBJ1-2	TGTGCCATCAGTGAGTCTGGGGAGTACTATGGCTACACCTTC	CAISESGEYYGYTF
-	TRBV7-9	TRBJ2-2	TGTGCCAGCAGTCGGAGATTTAACACCGGGGAGCTGTTTTTT	CASSRRFNTGELFF
TRBD2	TRBV19	TRBJ2-7	TGTGCCAGCAAAGCGGGAGCAAGACACGAGCAGTACTTC	CASKAGARHEQYF
-	TRBV30	TRBJ2-7	TGTGCCTGGAGTGATGGGGCCAGTTACGAGCAGTACTTC	CAWSDGASYEQYF
-	TRBV4-2	TRBJ2-5	TGTGCCAGCAGCCAAGTAGGGCAGGGGTTAGCAGAGACCCAGTACTTC	CASSQVGQGLAETQYF
-	TRBV28	TRBJ1-4	TGTGCCAGCAGCTCCGCCGGGGGACGGGCAACTAATGAAAAACTGTTTTTT	CASSSAGGRATNEKLFF
-	TRBV14	TRBJ1-6	TGTGCCAGCAGACAAGGCGCGGGACGGGAAATAAGCTCCTATAATTCACCCCTCCACTTT	CASRQGAGREISSYNSPLHF